This T cell receptor beta chain was retrieved from a study of shared clonotypes between healthy human individuals (dated by TCRdb to the early 2020s). In terms of the full investigation: The cohort included three men and a couple of women between 18 and 49 years of age. For each donor, CD4 naive and CD4 memory were each run on three plates, CD8 naive on two plates, and CD8 memory on one plate. Blood TCR repertoires of about five healthy adults were deeply sequenced to estimate repertoire size and the extent of clonotype sharing between individuals. Different laboratories and diverse techniques were used to prepare libraries and sequence TCR repertoires, to increase sequencing depth and limit assay-specific biases. Per donor, leukapheresis produced somewhere between about 0.9 and 9.5 billion PBMCs.

The CDR3 runs 17 residues from the cysteine to the phenylalanine. Only the CDR3 DNA stays, 51 bases, in frame from base 1. Based on the germline V gene (reference sequence), the CDR1 and CDR2 sequences are LNHNV and YYDKDF. The V end gives up 4 bases and the J end 0 bases, leaving 5 bases in the junction not matched to a gene. Comments on this clone: Its antigen specificity is not known. No clone much larger than this one lies a single base away; base qualities are absent.

The donors were healthy, HIV-negative adults who had no recently reported acute infections or vaccinations. All donors were Caucasian adults living in Nashville, Tennessee, USA. CD4+ T cells were enriched by magnetic negative selection; naive cells were then positively selected on CD45RA, and the negative fraction formed the memory subset. After blood collection by leukapheresis, PBMCs were isolated using Ficoll-Histopaque density gradient centrifugation and then cryopreserved in the vapor phase of liquid nitrogen. Analytical flow cytometry was used to check the purity and quantity of each magnetically sorted T cell population. From each sorted fraction, genomic DNA was isolated and quantified by UV absorbance on a Nanodrop 2000c. Using the deep immunoSEQ assay, multiplex PCR amplified TCR CDR3 regions from genomic DNA. Genomic DNA extracted from each cell subset was distributed evenly over all wells of several immunoSEQ 96-well plates, and each plate served as one replicate. Each replicate PCR for sorted subsets received about 210 ng genomic DNA, equal to roughly 30,000 T cell genomes. Purified libraries were measured with a Qubit 3.0 fluorometer, size-checked on a Bioanalyzer 2100, and measured again with the KAPA Library Quantification kit. Each immunoSEQ 96-well plate was sequenced on its own single-read 150-cycle Illumina NextSeq 550 flow cell. Per the source publication's procedure: Because only junctional sequences without quality scores were contained in the immunoSEQ output, filtering matching that applied to full-length reads could not be performed. Sequences were annotated with PyIR, a Python wrapper for IgBLAST v1.9, and V/J genes and CDR3 were assigned using IMGT germline references. Reads were removed for weak V/J assignments (E-value above 1e-6), missing CDR3, stop codons, out-of-frame junctions, or ambiguous translated residues. A V3J clonotype was defined by an identical inferred V gene, J gene, and CDR3 amino acid sequence. Percentage overlap between repertoires was computed as shared unique clonotypes divided by the size of the smaller repertoire. Repertoire richness was assessed with RTK rarefaction, the Chao1 estimator, and Recon v2.1 estimates of unobserved clonotypes. For all TCRbeta clonotypes obtained by the gDNA method from several donors, generation probabilities were computed with OLGA. This is the immuneACCESS table as TCRdb keeps it, with only in-frame sequences that have V and J called. A part of the clones is gone; compared with another copy, unresolved V genes explain less than half, and the rest is unexplained. Clonal size and the V and J genes are those of that table, whereas D and trimming came from the DNA. The sample yields 2 million to 3 million clones; approximately 93% were counted once. Clones ranked in the top ten supply roughly 0.39% of the sample.

Study-wide conclusions, independent of this receptor: Even with the large sequencing depth, rarefaction of the sorted-subset datasets indicated that sequencing was incomplete. Larger estimated clonotype richness was generally found for naive subsets than for memory subsets. The genetic and exposure-history diversity represented was limited by the small number of donors. Compared with non-shared clonotypes, the clonotypes found in all four sorted-subset donors had higher generation probabilities. Sampling was restricted to blood, and TCR repertoires in tissues likely differ from the TCR repertoires found in blood. When a handful of donors were compared, the shared fraction of clonotypes was roughly 5% for naive CD4, 3.5% to 4% for naive CD8, more than 2% for memory CD4, and 0.35% to 0.4% for memory CD8. Pairwise subsampling indicated that sequencing depth was expected to affect the degree of clonotype sharing among donors.

What was sequenced was naive CD4+ T cells from PBMCs. The intended sense of this specimen's cell subset or site label: CD45RA+ positively selected. This clonotype originated in a man between 18 and 35 years old in good health. Some clones in this sample may be carry-over from other donors' samples. The chain is made from TRBV15 and TRBJ2-7; 14 junctional bases match TRBD2. The encoded CDR3 is CATSKPGLAGASYEQYF. At the DNA level, the sequence is TGTGCCACCAGCAAACCGGGACTAGCGGGAGCCTCCTACGAGCAGTACTTC.